The source of this T cell receptor (beta chain) is a study of T cells in Graves' hyperthyroidism and ophthalmopathy (dated 2019 in TCRdb). Turning to the overall study: Peripheral blood was sampled at the time of initial diagnosis, prior to any treatment. TCR V-J signatures able to tell the groups apart were searched for in a discovery cohort of more than 90 patients, of whom under 45 had Graves' ophthalmopathy and 57 had stable Graves' hyperthyroidism. Prospective prediction of ophthalmopathy was tested in an independent validation cohort of approximately 19 hyperthyroidism patients and 17 patients who later progressed to ophthalmopathy. The 75 to 100 discovery patients were randomly split 7:3 into training and test sets. In about six Graves' hyperthyroidism patients, the study also compared T-cell repertoires from thyroid tissue with T-cell repertoires from blood. Following sampling, methimazole starting at 30 mg daily was given to hyperthyroidism patients, and high-dose intravenous methylprednisolone was given to ophthalmopathy patients. The paper describes TCR Vbeta CDR3 sequencing of around 130 peripheral blood samples, made up of 43 ophthalmopathy patients, roughly 75 hyperthyroidism patients and 17 progressor patients. What the study reported, not specific to this receptor: A 13 V-J signature model separated ophthalmopathy from stable hyperthyroidism, with approximately 87% sensitivity and approximately 81% specificity in cross-validation and 80%/75% in testing. No statistical method was used to set the sample size in advance, and investigators knew the group allocation. During validation, the model predicted progression to ophthalmopathy a median of about 5.9 months ahead of onset, with roughly 65% sensitivity and less than 85% specificity. Most expanded thyroid clonotypes (frequency above 0.001) were also detected in blood, a finding suggesting that blood repertoires may reflect thyroid immune responses.

Relative to germline, V is missing 8 bases and J is missing 5 bases, with 14 bases of the junction outside any gene match. Counted from cysteine to phenylalanine, this CDR3 has 16 amino acids. Of the read, only the CDR3 DNA is kept; its 48 bases are in frame from base 1. Via the germline V gene, CDR1 is MNHNS and CDR2 SASEGT. TCR beta CDR3 regions were amplified from RNA transcripts. For the first round of RT-PCR on the TCR CDR3, the HTBI primer set was used together with the Qiagen OneStep RT-PCR kit. Libraries were constructed in a second round of multiplex PCR, after which size selection and purification were performed. Libraries were sequenced paired-end with 100 bp reads on an Illumina HiSeq2000. Turning to the authors' computational methods: Raw data were processed with SOAPnuke, discarding reads with adapters, uncalled bases, mean Phred below 15, or no exact constant-primer or identifier match. COPE v1.2.5 was used to merge the high-quality paired reads, and each unique nucleotide sequence was defined as a clonotype. MiTCR v1.1 was used to align the clonotypes against IMGT TRBV, TRBD and TRBJ reference segments. The analysis was restricted to V-J combinations with a frequency above 0.0001, which together covered 99.2% of the repertoires. The TCS score was defined as F50 (clonal expansion) divided by E x V (chaos), with BLOSUM62-based TCRdist calculated between CDR3 peptides within each V-J. Welch's t-statistics and random forest reduced 514 V-J features to about 13, which were used in a naive Bayes classifier (R e1071). TCRdb reprocessed the public reads (quality trimming at Q25 with fastp, clone calling with MiXCR) and kept in-frame beta chains. Each CDR3 protein appears once, grouped with its most common genes and DNA. The V and J calls come from TCRdb's annotation, not from the publication. The sample data list about 500,000 distinct CDR3 sequences, and under 15% of these were observed just once. The top ten clones comprise less than 20% of the sample.

About this clonotype itself: Its binding antigen is unknown. Per-base qualities were not stored, and no clone one base away is much larger.

Stable Graves' hyperthyroidism was defined as the absence of progression to ophthalmopathy over 18 months of follow-up. Hyperthyroidism patients were newly diagnosed, had a disease duration of under 2 months, and were aged 18 to 65 years. Any patient with an uncontrolled infection, another autoimmune disease, pregnancy or lactation was excluded. Diagnoses relied on clinical symptoms, serum thyroxine and TRAb, thyroid ultrasound and orbital computed tomography. PBMCs were separated from roughly 9.6 ml of fresh peripheral blood using Ficoll-Paque density gradient centrifugation. Total RNA was extracted with Trizol reagent, and quality was checked on an Agilent 2100 Bioanalyzer.

The clonotype comes from a woman younger than 30 with Graves' hyperthyroidism. The V gene is TRBV6-1 and the J gene is TRBJ1-5, with TRBD1 identical over 8 junction bases. The source material was blood. At the DNA level, the sequence is TGTGCCAGCCTCTACCGGCCCGACAGGGGCGATCAGCCCCAGCATTTT. This codes for CASLYRPDRGDQPQHF.